This entry describes one TCR beta chain. Its antigen is still unknown. Nothing much larger sits one base from this clone, and base qualities are not available. The CDR1 and CDR2 encoded by the germline V gene (reference sequence) are LNHDA and SQIVND. V is pared back by 1 base and J by 5 bases, with 18 bases lying between the germline termini. The CDR3 spans 17 residues, from the cysteine through the phenylalanine. The CDR3 DNA has 51 bases and is translated from base 1. This sample is drawn from a study of CD4 T cells in relation to SARS-CoV-2 and coronaviruses (TCRdb year 2021). Regarding the research as a whole: The ViraFEST assay cultured PBMCs with antigen for 10 days, then sequenced TCR beta CDR3s to find antigen-specific clonal expansions. An HIV-1 Nef peptide pool or a culture without peptide was used as the negative reference condition. HLA restriction was mapped for shared crossreactive spike epitopes using patient-derived lymphoblastoid cell lines. At the level of individual TCR clonotypes, the study evaluated whether memory CD4+ T cells crossreact between the spike proteins of SARS-CoV-2 and those of common cold coronaviruses. Samples from a few pre-COVID donors and the naive versus memory experiments were sequenced with the Adaptive Biotechnologies TCR-sequencing kit; other data were Illumina-based. Expansion assays from other donors in the study were sequenced with a different, Illumina-based TCR-beta assay. The full study reports these points: Small numbers of patients and of tested TCRs were a limitation of the study. Crossreactivity analysis centred on spike protein, so crossreactivity against other viral proteins was not assessed. No donor contributed both pre-pandemic and post-infection samples, which limited tracing the source of pre-existing responses. Memory CD4+ clonotypes crossrecognizing SARS-CoV-2 and at least one common cold coronavirus spike were found in about 61% of donors. Significantly weaker SARS-CoV-2-driven expansion was shown by crossreactive clones than by monoreactive clones, consistent with antigenic imprinting.

Library generation was performed with the immunoSEQ multiplex PCR assay. The paper's data handling went like this. During preprocessing, nonproductive sequences were removed, as were CDR3s that did not start with C, did not end with F or W, or were shorter than 7 amino acids. The MANAFEST web app identified antigen-specific clonotypes based on expansion compared with the reference and other culture wells. To be counted as positive, a clone had to show significant expansion compared with the reference culture, at an FDR below 0.05, in 2 of 3 replicate wells. To be called positive, a clone also had to show significant expansion compared with every other tandem well and an odds ratio greater than 5. Pairwise Levenshtein distance, computed with the stringdist R package after three terminal residues were trimmed from each end, was used as the measure of CDR3 homology. TCRdb retrieved this table from immuneACCESS and kept in-frame rearrangements only. Not all clones are present; in checked studies, unresolved V genes account for under half, and no reason is known for the remainder. V and J calls plus clone size are reproduced from that table; the DNA served to infer D and trimming. For this sample there are about 18,000 clones; 70% to 85% appear just once. Around a quarter of the sample goes to the ten largest clones.

CD4+ T cells from unexposed donors were collected before the COVID-19 pandemic (2011-2018). After less than eleven days of culture, CD4+ T cells were isolated with the EasySep CD4+ T cell isolation kit. As cell number allowed, CD4+ T cells from unexposed donors were tested for reactivity to SARS-CoV-2 S and N and to four common cold coronavirus spike pools. Each well held approximately 2.1 million PBMCs cultured in IMDM containing about 5% human AB serum and about 9.4 IU/ml IL-2. Half of the culture medium was replaced with fresh IL-2-containing medium on days 3 and 7. In general, every peptide culture condition was set up in three replicate wells. Leukapheresis product for the unexposed donors was purchased commercially. Ficoll-Paque PLUS gradient centrifugation was used to isolate PBMCs from leukapheresis product or whole blood. PBMCs were either cryopreserved at -140°C or used fresh in the expansion assay. The QIAamp Micro DNA Kit was used to extract genomic DNA from the CD4+ T cells.

The V and J genes are TRBV19 and TRBJ2-1, with TRBD1 tentatively as D gene (6 bases match). The sequence was collected from a human donor in good health. The sequenced sample was CD4+ T cells from PBMCs, cultured in vitro. The nucleotide sequence is TGTGCCAGTAGTATAGCCAACTCAGGGGTTGGCGACAATGAGCAGTTCTTC. It encodes CASSIANSGVGDNEQFF.